The 11 T cell receptor beta chains presented below share a single source sample, sequenced in a study of T cell responses to AZD1222 COVID-19 vaccine. Clones were read by immunoSEQ multiplex PCR, and TCRdb kept only the in-frame ones, dropping some. The sample lists some 200,000 clones, 93% occurring once. Sequencing was performed on peripheral blood, taken 28 days after the second AZD1222 dose. Receptors originate from an adult who received the AZD1222 COVID-19 vaccine.

This clone is a singleton in its sample. V usage is TRBV19 and J usage is TRBJ2-7; 8 bases fit TRBD2. The germline gives CDR1 LNHDA, CDR2 SQIVND (reference sequence). CDR3 length: 16 amino acids. V gave up 6 bases and J gave up 0 bases; unmatched junction bases: 10. CDR3 coding DNA: TGTGCCAGTAGACAAGCAGGGACTAGGAGCTCCTACGAGCAGTACTTC. As protein: CASRQAGTRSSYEQYF.

V and J are TRBV7-2 and TRBJ1-1, with D unclear. Germline V gives CDR1 SGHTA, CDR2 FQGNSA. This CDR3 has 13 amino acids. Trimming took 2 bases from V and 6 from J, leaving 10 bases between them. CDR3 region: CASSLTPTAEAFF. The CDR3 coding sequence is TGTGCCAGCAGCTTAACCCCGACCGCTGAAGCTTTCTTT.

A note on this clone: Different DNA sequences within this sample yield the same CDR3. V usage is TRBV2 and J usage is TRBJ2-1, with D possibly called TRBD1 or TRBD2 (5 bases each). V lost 8 bases and J lost 7, with 6 bases in between. This CDR3 is built from 10 residues. The germline CDR1 and CDR2 sequences are SNHLY and FYNNEI. The CDR3 DNA reads as TGTGCCAGCGAGGGGAATGAGCAGTTCTTC. It specifies CASEGNEQFF.

V is TRBV6-2 or TRBV6-3 and J is TRBJ2-7; TRBD2 might be the D (6 bases). Trimming removed 1 base at V and 5 bases at J, with 9 bases between. The CDR3 extends over 13 amino acids. From germline, CDR1 is MNHEY and CDR2 SVGEGT. The CDR3 DNA sequence: TGTGCCAGCAGTTACTACTCGGGGGACGAGCAGTACTTC. It translates to CASSYYSGDEQYF.

The rearrangement links TRBV19 to TRBJ1-2; D not certain. The CDR3 is 13 amino acids. Trimming pared 6 bases from V and 8 bases from J, leaving 16 bases between. Germline assignment: CDR1 LNHDA and CDR2 SQIVND (reference sequence). The CDR3, as DNA: TGTGCCAGTAGGGTAGGACGGTCTGGGGGCTACACCTTC. It is translated as CASRVGRSGGYTF.

The chain combines TRBV7-9 with TRBJ1-2, with TRBD1 matching over 7 bases. Losses at the gene ends were 7 bases for V and 5 bases for J; bases not matched to a gene: 7. CDR3 length: 13 amino acids. Germline CDR1 reads SEHNR; CDR2 reads FQNEAQ (reference sequence). The CDR3 region is CASNRQGPYGYTF. The DNA for the CDR3 is TGTGCCAGCAACCGACAGGGACCGTATGGCTACACCTTC.

This chain joins TRBV7-9 and TRBJ2-5; D remains unclear. V lost 5 bases and J lost 1, with 11 bases in between. Per the germline V gene, CDR1 is SEHNR and CDR2 is FQNEAQ (reference sequence). The CDR3 has 14 amino acids. The CDR3 protein is CASSPSWGQETQYF. In DNA, the CDR3 is TGTGCCAGCAGCCCAAGCTGGGGCCAAGAGACCCAGTACTTC. The full variable domain, rest sourced from reference TRBV7-9 and TRBJ2-5, is DTGVSQNPRHKITKRGQNVTFRCDPISEHNRLYWYRQTLGQGPEFLTYFQNEAQLEKSRLLSDRFSAERPKGSFSTLEIQRTEQGDSAMYLCASSPSWGQETQYFGPGTRLLVL.

This chain uses TRBV5-6 with TRBJ1-5; TRBD1 is a possible D gene (5 bases). The CDR3 contains 14 residues. Trimming stripped 1 base from V and 3 bases from J, with 8 bases between. CDR1 SGHDT and CDR2 YYEEEE come from the germline V gene. This CDR3 is CASSLWGSNQPQHF. CDR3 nucleotides: TGTGCCAGCAGCTTGTGGGGGTCCAATCAGCCCCAGCATTTT.

CDR3 residues: CASSRTRGYTF. CDR3 in DNA: TGTGCCAGCAGTCGGACGCGGGGCTACACCTTC. The chain couples TRBV12-3 or TRBV12-4 to TRBJ1-2; no firm D call. The CDR3 contains 11 residues. V was cut by 5 bases and J by 8 bases, with 9 bases left in between.

The chain links TRBV5-6 to TRBJ1-5, with 8 bases identical to TRBD1. CDR1 is SGHDT and CDR2 is YYEEEE in the germline V gene. This CDR3 is built from 15 residues. Losses at the gene ends were 4 bases for V and 4 bases for J; bases not matched to a gene: 7. This CDR3 is CASSPRDRGNQPQHF. In nucleotides, the CDR3 is TGTGCCAGCAGCCCCCGCGACAGGGGTAATCAGCCCCAGCATTTT.

The count of this clone is one. The chain joins TRBV6-2 or TRBV6-3 to TRBJ2-1; TRBD2 matches at 9 bases. This CDR3 comprises 15 residues. Trimming removed 6 bases from V and 4 bases from J; junction bases left unmatched: 7. Germline-derived CDR1 and CDR2 are MNHEY and SVGEGT. The CDR3 DNA is TGTGCCAGCAGCCCGACTAGCGGAGGGTACAATGAGCAGTTCTTC. It is translated as CASSPTSGGYNEQFF.